This is a list of T cell receptor beta chains from one sample in a study of regulatory T cells in long-lasting Graves disease. One entry per CDR3 protein results from TCRdb running MiXCR on the multiplex PCR reads. The sample has about 430,000 distinct CDR3 sequences, roughly a fifth seen once. Sequencing used peripheral blood mononuclear cells (PBMCs), obtained when the disease was refractory, from a patient treated with antithyroid drugs. The receptors originated from a female donor with Graves disease. Each CDR3 is given with its conserved first and last residue. A D gene is named only where the DNA matches it firmly. Size values are once, few and many counts, or a class for expanded clones, and some rows have none.

>-|TRBV19|-|TRBJ1-2
CASKRGADLYGYTF
TGTGCCAGTAAGAGGGGGGCGGATCTCTATGGCTACACCTTC
>-|TRBV11-2|-|TRBJ1-3
CASSLEGEGNTIYF
TGTGCCAGCAGCTTAGAAGGGGAAGGAAACACCATATATTTT
>-|TRBV12-5|once|TRBJ2-1
CASGFANEQFF
TGTGCTAGTGGTTTCGCGAATGAGCAGTTCTTC
>-|TRBV3-1|many|TRBJ1-2
CASSQDLGKNYGYTF
TGTGCCAGCAGCCAAGATCTGGGCAAGAACTATGGCTACACCTTC
>-|TRBV28|once|TRBJ2-2
CASSDSIGELFF
TGTGCCAGCAGTGACTCTATCGGGGAGCTGTTTTTT
>-|TRBV7-9|-|TRBJ2-7
CASSSRATPYEQYF
TGTGCCAGCAGCTCCAGAGCGACCCCCTACGAGCAGTACTTC
>-|TRBV7-9|-|TRBJ2-6
CASSPGPSGANVLTF
TGTGCCAGCAGCCCCGGTCCCTCTGGGGCCAACGTCCTGACTTTC
>-|TRBV20-1|many|TRBJ2-7
CSARERSPYEQYF
TGCAGTGCTAGAGAACGGAGCCCCTACGAGCAGTACTTC
>-|TRBV3-1|once|TRBJ1-2
CASSQDSAGEYGYTF
TGTGCCAGCAGCCAAGATTCGGCAGGGGAGTATGGCTACACCTTC
>-|TRBV9|few|TRBJ1-2
CASSPPTPGSGYTF
TGTGCCAGCAGCCCACCAACACCGGGTAGTGGCTACACCTTC
>-|TRBV28|many|TRBJ1-2
CASSLLNYGYTF
TGTGCCAGCAGTTTACTTAACTATGGCTACACCTTC
>-|TRBV27|-|TRBJ1-4
CASKIRIFEKLFF
TGTGCCAGCAAGATTAGAATATTTGAAAAACTGTTTTTT
>-|TRBV30|-|TRBJ1-1
CAWSVSSAVGAPEAFF
TGTGCCTGGAGTGTTTCGTCGGCAGTAGGAGCCCCTGAAGCTTTCTTT
>-|TRBV28|many|TRBJ1-4
CASSLGGRVGEKLFF
TGTGCCAGCAGTTTAGGAGGGAGGGTGGGCGAAAAACTGTTTTTT
>-|TRBV3-1|many|TRBJ2-7
CASSQSSYEQYF
TGTGCCAGCTCACAGAGCAGCTACGAGCAGTACTTC
>TRBD2|TRBV28|-|TRBJ2-7
CASSPLTLMRTSGSYEQYF
TGTGCCAGCAGCCCCCTAACACTGATGCGGACTAGCGGATCCTACGAGCAGTACTTC
>-|TRBV18|many|TRBJ2-5
CASSPGLKETQYF
TGTGCCAGCTCACCAGGGCTCAAAGAGACCCAGTACTTC
>-|TRBV29-1|few|TRBJ2-5
CSVPRFSEETQYF
TGCAGCGTCCCCCGTTTCAGTGAAGAGACCCAGTACTTC
>TRBD1|TRBV3-1|-|TRBJ2-7
CASSQDLGQGSEQYF
TGTGCCAGCAGCCAAGATTTGGGACAGGGATCCGAGCAGTACTTC
>-|TRBV30|many|TRBJ2-5
CAYWDQETQYF
TGTGCCTACTGGGACCAAGAGACCCAGTACTTC
>-|TRBV19|-|TRBJ1-1
CASSIDILTVNTEAFF
TGTGCCAGTAGTATAGATATCCTGACAGTGAACACTGAAGCTTTCTTT